This T cell receptor (beta chain) originates from a study of T cell changes during pregnancy in multiple sclerosis. Trimming cost V 3 bases and J 2 bases; bases outside gene matches: 9. Germline assignment: CDR1 SGHDN and CDR2 FVKESK. The CDR3 is 16 amino acids. Libraries were prepared by immunoSEQ multiplex PCR; TCRdb keeps only in-frame clonotypes and omits some of them. The profile shows about 28,000 clones, around 90% of them singletons. This specimen consisted of peripheral blood, obtained in the first trimester of pregnancy. The V and J genes are TRBV14 and TRBJ2-7; TRBD2 aligns across 8 bases. The sequence derives from a female donor in good health, enrolled as a control in a pregnancy study. The CDR3 DNA is TGTGCCAGCAGCCAGAGCGGGAGCTCGTCTACCTACGAGCAGTACTTC. As protein: CASSQSGSSSTYEQYF.